This is a list of T cell receptor beta chains from one sample in a study of T cell repertoires in cytomegalovirus infection. Which antigens these TCRs recognize remains unknown. TCRdb analysed the reads with MiXCR anew, one entry per CDR3 protein. The table includes 250,000 to 400,000 distinct CDR3 sequences, approximately 25% detected once. Material: cultured PBMCs, obtained from culture after CMV antigen stimulation. The receptors originated from a human donor in good health (CMV status not recorded). Some clones in this sample may be carry-over from other donors' samples. Each CDR3 is given with its conserved first and last residue. A D gene is named only where the DNA matches it firmly. Not every row has a clone size; where given, it reads once, few, many or a size class.

D gene	V gene	J gene	clone size	CDR3 DNA	CDR3 protein
TRBD2	TRBV29-1	TRBJ2-5	few	TGCAGCGTTGGGAAAGGGACTAGCGGGGCTCAAGAGACCCAGTACTTC	CSVGKGTSGAQETQYF
NA	TRBV20-1	TRBJ2-2	few	TGCAGTGCTCCGGGACCCAATACCGGGGAGCTGTTTTTT	CSAPGPNTGELFF
NA	TRBV7-2	TRBJ1-1	few	TGTGCCAGCAGCGCCCAGGGTTGGGACACTGAAGCTTTCTTT	CASSAQGWDTEAFF
NA	TRBV29-1	TRBJ1-1	few	TGCAGCGTTGAAGTGACAAACACTGAAGCTTTCTTT	CSVEVTNTEAFF
NA	TRBV19	TRBJ2-2	few	TGTGCCAGTAAAGGAGTTATGGACCGGGAGCTGTTTTTT	CASKGVMDRELFF
TRBD1	TRBV9	TRBJ1-2	once	TGTGCCAGCAGCGCCTCGACAGGGTACTATGGCTACACCTTC	CASSASTGYYGYTF
TRBD1	TRBV7-2	TRBJ2-2	many	TGTGCCAGCAGCCCCTGGGACAGGGAAAACACCGGGGAGCTGTTTTTT	CASSPWDRENTGELFF
TRBD1	TRBV24-1	TRBJ1-2	NA	TGTGCCACCAGTGGCCCGGGACAGGGGTATGGCTACACCTTC	CATSGPGQGYGYTF
NA	TRBV24-1	TRBJ2-3	NA	TGTGCCACCAGTGATTTGCTAGCGGATACGCAGTATTTT	CATSDLLADTQYF
NA	TRBV5-1	TRBJ1-2	NA	TGCGCCAGCAGCGGTTCGGGTAACTATGGCTACACCTTC	CASSGSGNYGYTF
NA	TRBV19	TRBJ2-2	NA	TGTGCCAGTAGTCCGGGGAGGACCAACACCGGGGAGCTGTTTTTT	CASSPGRTNTGELFF
NA	TRBV19	TRBJ1-1	few	TGTGCCAGTAGGAGGACGATAATGAACACTGAAGCTTTCTTT	CASRRTIMNTEAFF
TRBD1	TRBV7-3	TRBJ2-3	NA	TGTGCCAGCAGCTTAACAGGGGGCCGTGATACGCAGTATTTT	CASSLTGGRDTQYF
NA	TRBV7-2	TRBJ1-1	many	TGTGCCAGCAGCCCACTACGGACGCCTGACACTGAAGCTTTCTTT	CASSPLRTPDTEAFF
NA	TRBV6-5	TRBJ1-4	NA	TGTGCCAGCAGTTACCAGTATAATGAAAAACTGTTTTTT	CASSYQYNEKLFF
NA	TRBV28	TRBJ2-1	NA	TGTGCCAGCAGTGACCACCTAGCGAGGCCCAATGAGCAGTTCTTC	CASSDHLARPNEQFF
TRBD2	TRBV12-3/TRBV12-4	TRBJ2-1	many	TGTGCCAGCAGTTTTTGGACTAGCGGGGAAAATGAGCAGTTCTTC	CASSFWTSGENEQFF
NA	TRBV6-5	TRBJ2-7	few	TGTGCCAGCAGTTACTCGAGGGCAGGGGCCTACGAGCAGTACTTC	CASSYSRAGAYEQYF
NA	TRBV29-1	TRBJ2-5	NA	TGCAGCGTTGGAAGGACCCTAGGGATTCCCCAAGAGACCCAGTACTTC	CSVGRTLGIPQETQYF
TRBD2	TRBV27	TRBJ2-7	NA	TGTGCCAGCTCCTTACGCGGGACTAACCCCTACGAGCAGTACTTC	CASSLRGTNPYEQYF
TRBD2	TRBV4-1	TRBJ2-2	few	TGCGCCAGCAGCCCCAGCGGGAGGAGCACCGGGGAGCTGTTTTTT	CASSPSGRSTGELFF
TRBD1	TRBV5-4	TRBJ2-5	few	TGTGCCAGCAGCGACAAGCGGGACAGGGGGTCGGTTAAGACCCAGTACTTC	CASSDKRDRGSVKTQYF
NA	TRBV7-3	TRBJ2-2	many	TGTGCCAGCAGCTTAAATTTCAACACCGGGGAGCTGTTTTTT	CASSLNFNTGELFF
NA	TRBV10-2	TRBJ1-2	few	TGCGCCAGCGGGGCAGGAGAAAACTATGGCTACACCTTC	CASGAGENYGYTF
TRBD1	TRBV7-9	TRBJ2-4	NA	TGTGCCAGCAGCTTTGGACAGGGAGTCAAAAACATTCAGTACTTC	CASSFGQGVKNIQYF
TRBD1	TRBV4-3	TRBJ2-2	NA	TGCGCCAGCAGCCATCGGACAGGGTCCACCGGGGAGCTGTTTTTT	CASSHRTGSTGELFF
NA	TRBV7-2	TRBJ2-4	many	TGTGCCAGCAGCCCCCTAGGCAAAAACATTCAGTACTTC	CASSPLGKNIQYF
NA	TRBV27	TRBJ2-3	few	TGTGCCAGCAGTCCGGGGGCGGCGGATACGCAGTATTTT	CASSPGAADTQYF
TRBD1	TRBV6-5	TRBJ1-1	NA	TGTGCCAGCAGTCCCCGGGACAGGGGGTTGAACACTGAAGCTTTCTTT	CASSPRDRGLNTEAFF
NA	TRBV27	TRBJ1-1	NA	TGTGCCAGCAGTCGACAGACACTCCTGAACACTGAAGCTTTCTTT	CASSRQTLLNTEAFF
NA	TRBV10-3	TRBJ1-5	NA	TGTGCCATCAGTGCGCGGCAAATTAATCAGCCCCAGCATTTT	CAISARQINQPQHF
NA	TRBV20-1	TRBJ1-5	NA	TGCAGTGCTAGCCGAGTGGGGACCGCAGGCAATCAGCCCCAGCATTTT	CSASRVGTAGNQPQHF
TRBD2	TRBV5-6	TRBJ2-1	NA	TGTGCCAGCAGCCCGGGGGGGCCACAGAACAATGAGCAGTTCTTC	CASSPGGPQNNEQFF